The subject of this entry is one T cell receptor beta chain. Its antigen is not known. This record comes from a study of T-cell memory formation after mild COVID-19. The study, taken as a whole, reports: Clones shrinking between day 15 and 85 showed a balanced CD4/CD8 split, and those that grew later tilted toward CD4+. What remained unconfirmed was the SARS-CoV-2 specificity of second-wave clones peaking on day 37. Cross-reactive memory appears to have joined, as suggested by some responding clones showing up in pre-infection memory.

Employing constant-segment primers, 5'RACE generated TCR alpha and TCR beta cDNA libraries bearing sample barcodes and UMIs. TCRdb passed the 5' RACE reads through MiXCR, listing each CDR3 protein once. The sample has some 120,000 distinct CDR3 sequences, 5% to 6.5% seen once. The CDR3 is 16 amino acids. Per germline, CDR1 SGHKS and CDR2 YYEKEE (reference sequence). V gave up 3 bases and J gave up 0 bases; unmatched junction bases: 9. The sequenced sample consisted of PBMCs or a T cell subset sorted from them (not recorded which). The sequence was collected from an adult woman who had mild COVID-19 (a few samples of this study predate the infection). Cell type and time point are not known. The chain employs TRBV5-5 and TRBJ2-7; 7 bases agree with TRBD2. The CDR3 is CASSSLGGRSSYEQYF. CDR3 bases: TGTGCCAGCAGCTCCCTAGGCGGGAGAAGCTCCTACGAGCAGTACTTC.